This T cell receptor beta chain is drawn from a study of blood T cell repertoires in COVID-19. Across the study: Samples of COVID-19 (acute and convalescent) were obtained from the United States, Italy and Spain.

With V trimmed by 4 bases and J by 6 bases, 7 bases remained unmatched. The CDR3 length is 14 residues. The V gene's germline CDR1 is SGHKS and CDR2 YYEKEE (reference sequence). TCRdb's table, derived via immunoSEQ multiplex PCR, lists solely in-frame clones and lacks some. Of about 330,000 clones listed, roughly nine tenths are singletons. The chain is built from TRBV5-5 and TRBJ2-1; TRBD1 aligns across 7 bases. The material sequenced was peripheral blood. This clonotype originated in a man aged 18 to 35 who had recovered from COVID-19. CDR3 nucleotides: TGTGCCAGCAGCACCAACAGGGGCCTCAATGAGCAGTTCTTC. This translates into CASSTNRGLNEQFF.